One sample yielded the 9 T cell receptor beta chains listed below, sequenced in a study of shared clonotypes between healthy human individuals. This table comes from immunoSEQ multiplex PCR, and its TCRdb copy is limited to in-frame clones, with some not included. The sample carries approximately 620,000 clones, approximately 97% recorded once. The specimen was naive CD4+ T cells sorted from blood. Described subset: CD45RA+ positively selected. These receptors originate from a woman between 25 and 40 years old in good health.

Of note for this clone: The sample holds other DNA sequences that translate to the same CDR3. The chain uses TRBV28 and TRBJ1-5; D unresolved. The CDR3 runs to 14 residues. Germline CDR1 MDHEN, CDR2 SYDVKM. V was cut by 2 bases and J by 0 bases, with 5 bases left in between. The CDR3 protein is CASSLVSSNQPQHF. The DNA for the CDR3 is TGTGCCAGCAGTTTAGTGTCTAGCAATCAGCCCCAGCATTTT.

This chain links TRBV7-9 with TRBJ1-1; D gene unclear. The CDR3 sequence is 14 residues long. The germline V gene has CDR1 SEHNR and CDR2 FQNEAQ (reference sequence). Trimming cost V 2 bases and J 3 bases, with 10 bases left between them. CDR3 amino acids: CASSLTVLDTEAFF. Written as DNA, the CDR3 is TGTGCCAGCAGCTTAACGGTACTGGACACTGAAGCTTTCTTT.

The rearrangement uses TRBV6-1 and TRBJ1-5; D unresolved. Between the trimmed V and J ends, which lost 3 bases and 3 bases, there was a span of 0 bases. Germline V gene sequence: CDR1 MNHNS, CDR2 SASEGT. The CDR3 spans 11 residues. CDR3 sequence: CASSDNQPQHF. The CDR3 DNA reads TGTGCCAGCAGTGACAATCAGCCCCAGCATTTT.

The sample holds one count of this clone. CDR3 region: CASTPGQGSEKLFF. The CDR3 region has the DNA TGTGCCAGTACTCCGGGACAGGGGAGTGAAAAACTGTTTTTT. This chain connects TRBV6-6 to TRBJ1-4; the match to TRBD1 covers 10 bases. V lost 9 bases to trimming and J lost 7 bases; unmatched junction nucleotides: 8. The germline V gene has CDR1 MNHNY and CDR2 SVGAGI (reference sequence). This CDR3 comprises 14 residues.

This clone turned up a few times. V is TRBV6-1 and J is TRBJ1-1; D is possibly TRBD1 (6 bases). The germline V gene has CDR1 MNHNS and CDR2 SASEGT. The CDR3 runs to 16 residues. V was pared by 4 bases and J by 0 bases, with 15 bases between. This CDR3 is CASSAGGAQMNTEAFF. In DNA, the CDR3 is TGTGCCAGCAGTGCTGGGGGGGCGCAGATGAACACTGAAGCTTTCTTT.

V is TRBV7-6 and J is TRBJ1-4; D is ambiguous. This CDR3 comprises 13 residues. Trimming left V 5 bases short and J 5 bases short, with 9 bases between. Germline CDR1 reads SGHVS; CDR2 reads FNYEAQ. The CDR3 region is CASSPRSNEKLFF. DNA for the CDR3: TGTGCCAGCAGCCCACGGTCAAATGAAAAACTGTTTTTT.

V and J are TRBV19 and TRBJ2-1; the match to TRBD2 covers 8 bases. The V segment lost 4 bases and the J segment 7 bases; nucleotides outside the gene matches: 6. This CDR3 region has 14 residues. The germline V gene encodes CDR1 LNHDA and CDR2 SQIVND (reference sequence). CDR3: CASSTGGVGNEQFF. The CDR3 region has the DNA TGTGCCAGTAGTACCGGGGGGGTAGGAAATGAGCAGTTCTTC.

The chain uses TRBV28 and TRBJ2-1; D is possibly TRBD2 (6 bases). The V and J ends lost 6 bases and 2 bases respectively, with 14 bases between them. The CDR3 length is 15 residues. The germline V gene encodes CDR1 MDHEN and CDR2 SYDVKM. The CDR3 region is CASSPTSTTYNEQFF. The DNA for the CDR3 is TGTGCCAGCAGCCCCACTAGCACCACCTACAATGAGCAGTTCTTC.

The chain has TRBV7-9 and TRBJ2-2, with D maybe TRBD2 (5 bases). Trimming took 8 bases from V and 3 from J, leaving 22 bases between them. This CDR3 region has 17 residues. Germline V lookup: CDR1 SEHNR, CDR2 FQNEAQ (reference sequence). The chain's CDR3 is CASGKKRGIRDTGELFF. CDR3 nucleotide sequence: TGTGCCAGCGGCAAAAAACGGGGTATCCGGGACACCGGGGAGCTGTTTTTT.